This T cell receptor beta chain was profiled in a study of beta chain features in type 1 diabetes. Study-wide context: There was similarity between patients and healthy donors in age, gender and cell yields.

Study outcomes and limitations: In type 1 diabetes patients, VDJ junctions had fewer insertions; deletions at these junctions were more frequent. A cDNA-based sequencing approach could over-represent cells with high TCR expression.

All of the isolated RNA was reverse transcribed, so expressed TCRB transcripts were sequenced. This table comes from immunoSEQ multiplex PCR, and its TCRdb copy is limited to in-frame clones, with some not included. In the table there are around 400,000 clones, about 12% of which are singletons. CDR3 length: 14 amino acids. V lost 4 bases and J lost 3, with 16 bases in between. Germline V gives CDR1 SQVTM, CDR2 ANQGSEA. Sort purity for all populations was recorded as exceeding 98%. This clone was seen a few times. Its target is unknown. The gene calls are TRBV29-1 and TRBJ2-7; D possibly corresponds to TRBD1 (5 bases). The sequence derives from a man between 18 and 29 years old in good health. The source material was naive CD4+ T cells from blood. The CDR3 sequence is CSVGPRTNYYEQYF. DNA for the CDR3: TGCAGCGTTGGCCCCCGGACAAACTACTACGAGCAGTACTTC.